One sample yielded the 4 T cell receptor beta chains listed below, sequenced in a study of CD8 T cells in ankylosing spondylitis (dated by TCRdb to between 2016 and 2019). Library prep was done by 5' RACE. Data came from an Illumina HiSeq 2500. TCRdb's own reprocessing of the public reads used fastp at Q25 and MiXCR and kept productive beta chains. Every entry covers one CDR3 protein and lists the most common genes and DNA from its rows. The sample data list around 250,000 distinct CDR3 sequences, and 30% to 40% of these were observed just once. Of the sample, about 4.2% falls within the top ten clones. The sample taken for sequencing was blood, either unsorted or a sorted T cell fraction (not recorded which). The receptor source for this set is a male donor with ankylosing spondylitis or in good health (not recorded which).

This chain uses TRBV15 with TRBJ2-3, with TRBD1 identical over 10 bases. CDR1 is LNHNV and CDR2 is YYDKDF in the germline V gene (reference sequence). CDR3 length: 15 residues. Trimming at V came to 3 bases and at J to 1 base, leaving 1 base not matched to a gene. The CDR3 DNA reads TGTGCCACCAGCAGTGGGACAGGGGGCACAGATACGCAGTATTTT. Amino acids: CATSSGTGGTDTQYF.

The chain employs TRBV20-1 and TRBJ2-7, with TRBD1 identical over 9 bases. The junction had 9 bases not matched to a gene; V was cut back by 0 bases and J by 3 bases. CDR3 length: 16 amino acids. Looked up from germline, CDR1 is DFQATT and CDR2 is SNEGSKA (reference sequence). CDR3 protein: CSARDIGTGKNYEQYF. CDR3 nucleotide sequence: TGCAGTGCTAGAGATATCGGGACAGGGAAAAACTACGAGCAGTACTTC.

This chain connects TRBV28 to TRBJ2-5, with 8 bases fitting TRBD1. After removal of 5 bases from V and 5 bases from J, the junction contained 7 bases not matched to a gene. This CDR3 spans 14 amino acids. The germline V gene has CDR1 MDHEN and CDR2 SYDVKM. The CDR3 spells CASSKQGAGETQYF. The CDR3, as DNA: TGTGCCAGCAGTAAGCAGGGGGCGGGGGAGACCCAGTACTTC.

V is TRBV20-1 and J is TRBJ2-7; 7 nucleotides agree with TRBD1. Germline V gene data show CDR1 as DFQATT and CDR2 as SNEGSKA (reference sequence). The length of the CDR3 is 13 residues. V lost 3 bases and J lost 2; bases outside the gene matches: 4. DNA for the CDR3: TGCAGTGCTAGGCCCGGGACAGCCTACGAGCAGTACTTC. It is translated as CSARPGTAYEQYF.